What follows are 13 T cell receptor beta chains derived from one specimen sequenced in a study of T cells in Graves' hyperthyroidism and ophthalmopathy. RNA transcripts yielded amplified TCR beta CDR3 regions. The HTBI primer set served for first-round RT-PCR of the TCR CDR3. MiXCR, applied by TCRdb to the multiplex PCR reads, yields one record per CDR3 protein. The sample carries approximately 870,000 distinct CDR3 sequences, approximately 40% recorded once. What was sequenced was blood. The source is a young man with Graves' hyperthyroidism.

This clonotype was picked up a small number of times. The chain links TRBV12-3 or TRBV12-4 to TRBJ1-4; no definite D call. This CDR3 is built from 16 residues. Between the trimmed V and J ends, which lost 4 bases and 8 bases, there was a span of 20 bases. Here the CDR3 reads CASSSERTWKGEKLFF. The CDR3 DNA reads as TGTGCCAGCAGTTCCGAACGGACGTGGAAAGGCGAAAAACTGTTTTTT.

V and J are TRBV12-3 or TRBV12-4 and TRBJ1-1; the match to TRBD1 covers 12 bases. The CDR3 extends over 14 amino acids. Trimming took 3 bases from V and 11 from J; bases not matched to a gene: 7. The CDR3 sequence is CASSFTGQGAHAFF. DNA for the CDR3: TGTGCCAGCAGTTTTACGGGACAGGGGGCGCATGCTTTCTTT.

The rearrangement uses TRBV15 and TRBJ2-1, with D maybe TRBD1 (6 bases). V was pared by 0 bases and J by 4 bases, with 10 bases between. The CDR3 is 15 residues long. Germline CDR1 is LNHNV and CDR2 is YYDKDF (reference sequence). The CDR3, as DNA: TGTGCCACCAGCAGAGAGCGGACAGAGTACAATGAGCAGTTCTTC. This translates into CATSRERTEYNEQFF.

This clonotype was seen ten or more times. The chain couples TRBV7-9 to TRBJ2-5; D is unresolved. Trimming took 5 bases from V and 6 from J, leaving 13 bases between them. Germline V gives CDR1 SEHNR, CDR2 FQNEAQ (reference sequence). The length of the CDR3 is 13 residues. The CDR3 sequence: CASSPGSQQTQYF. In nucleotides, the CDR3 is TGTGCCAGCAGCCCAGGATCTCAACAGACCCAGTACTTC.

As regards this clonotype: One base away lies a much larger clone, so this may be a sequencing read error. This chain joins TRBV29-1 and TRBJ2-2, with D maybe TRBD2 (5 bases). Germline lookup yields CDR1 SQVTM and CDR2 ANQGSEA. The CDR3 is made up of 12 amino acids. This chain's CDR3 is CGAWLGGGELFF. For the CDR3, the DNA is TGCGGCGCGTGGCTTGGAGGCGGGGAGCTGTTTTTT.

This clonotype has just a few counts. This chain joins TRBV19 and TRBJ1-1; 8 nucleotides line up with TRBD1. The CDR3 has 14 residues. Germline V gene sequence: CDR1 LNHDA, CDR2 SQIVND (reference sequence). V lost 7 bases to trimming and J lost 5 bases; unmatched junction nucleotides: 9. This chain's CDR3 is CASKTDRGQTEAFF. The CDR3 DNA sequence: TGTGCCAGTAAGACCGACAGGGGACAAACTGAAGCTTTCTTT.

The chain employs TRBV7-9 and TRBJ2-7; 7 bases agree with TRBD2. The CDR3 runs 17 residues. J lost 2 bases, V lost 5 bases, and 15 bases had no gene match. CDR1 is SEHNR and CDR2 is FQNEAQ in the germline V gene (reference sequence). The CDR3 nucleotides read TGTGCCAGCAGCCCGGGGGGTCGGGCCCTCTCCACCTACGAGCAGTACTTC. Protein product: CASSPGGRALSTYEQYF.

This chain connects TRBV7-3 to TRBJ2-7; 8 bases map to TRBD2. V was pared by 0 bases and J by 5 bases, with 6 bases of the junction left unmatched. Germline-derived CDR1 and CDR2 are SGHTA and FQGTGA. The CDR3 has 15 amino acids. The CDR3 DNA sequence: TGTGCCAGCAGCTTAACGCTTGCGGGGGGCCACGAGCAGTACTTC. It translates to CASSLTLAGGHEQYF.

Note on this clonotype: The junction departs from germline at one end; a sequencing error may be responsible. The chain has TRBV29-1 and TRBJ2-6; perhaps TRBD1 as D (5 bases). Germline V gene sequence: CDR1 SQVTM, CDR2 ANQGSEA. This CDR3 is 11 amino acids long. CDR3 in amino acids: CSVSRTNTEAF. For the CDR3, the DNA is TGCAGCGTCTCGCGGACAAACACTGAAGCTTTC.

This chain uses TRBV20-1 with TRBJ2-7, with D possibly matching TRBD1 (5 bases). Germline V gene data show CDR1 as DFQATT and CDR2 as SNEGSKA (reference sequence). Trimming shortened V by 3 bases and J by 2 bases, and 11 bases separated the two germline ends. The length of the CDR3 is 13 residues. CDR3 residues: CSARDTTPYEQYF. CDR3 DNA sequence: TGCAGTGCTAGGGACACCACCCCCTACGAGCAGTACTTC.

This clonotype has only a few counts. The V and J genes are TRBV25-1 and TRBJ2-7; D not certain. CDR3 length equals 13 residues. Trimming cost V 3 bases and J 7 bases, with 13 bases left between them. The germline V gene encodes CDR1 MGHDK and CDR2 SYGVNS. The CDR3 loop reads CASSEAGRREQYF. The CDR3 DNA follows: TGTGCCAGCAGTGAGGCTGGTCGGAGAGAGCAGTACTTC.

The chain recombines TRBV12-3 or TRBV12-4 with TRBJ2-7; 8 bases are a match to TRBD2. V lost 1 base, J lost 2 bases, and 4 bases stayed unmatched. The CDR3 sequence is 15 residues long. The CDR3 nucleotides read TGTGCCAGCAGTTTAGTAGCGGGACCCCCCTACGAGCAGTACTTC. Translated: CASSLVAGPPYEQYF.

This clonotype was counted many times. The chain couples TRBV15 to TRBJ1-5; D might be TRBD1 (5 bases). The CDR3 sequence is 13 residues long. V gave up 8 bases and J gave up 3 bases, with 11 bases separating them. Germline assignment: CDR1 LNHNV and CDR2 YYDKDF (reference sequence). The CDR3 nucleotides read TGTGCCACCGGGGGACTGATCAATCAGCCCCAGCATTTT. This sequence encodes CATGGLINQPQHF.